A single sample is the source of the 17 T cell receptor beta chains below, sequenced in a study of cytomegalovirus exposure and HLA in healthy donors (dated by TCRdb to the late 2010s). Library method: the immunoSEQ multiplex PCR assay. For the multiplex PCR, a mixture combining 60 forward primers for TCR Vbeta segments and 13 reverse primers for TCR Jbeta segments was used. TCRdb took over this immuneACCESS table, retaining in-frame rearrangements with V and J assigned. Such tables are incomplete; in checked studies, under half of the missing clones stem from an unresolved V gene, and the remainder is unexplained. For this sample the table gives roughly 120,000 clones, of which around 78% were detected only once. The ten top clones hold less than 5% of the sample. Material: PBMCs. These receptor sequences come from a man aged 60 to 75 in good health and CMV-seropositive.

Judged by abundance, this clone is medium-sized. This rearrangement joins TRBV10-1 to TRBJ2-7; possibly TRBD2 for D (6 bases). Germline V gene lookup returns CDR1 WNHNN and CDR2 SYGVQD (reference sequence). V shed 8 bases and J shed 0 bases, with 8 bases lying between them. The CDR3 sequence is 12 residues long. DNA for the CDR3: TGCGCCAGCGGCGGGGACTCCTACGAGCAGTACTTC. It encodes CASGGDSYEQYF.

This clone turned up a few times. The rearrangement links TRBV11-1 to TRBJ1-2; D is perhaps TRBD1 (6 bases). Deletions cut 5 bases from V and 6 bases from J, with 13 bases between. Germline assignment: CDR1 SGHAT and CDR2 FQDESV (reference sequence). The CDR3 extends over 13 amino acids. For the CDR3, the DNA is TGTGCCAGCAGCCCTAGACAGGAGGATGGCTACACCTTC. This encodes CASSPRQEDGYTF. The variable domain in full, with the rest retrieved from reference TRBV11-1 and TRBJ1-2, is EAEVAQSPRYKITEKSQAVAFWCDPISGHATLYWYRQILGQGPELLVQFQDESVVDDSQLPKDRFSAERLKGVDSTLKIQPAELGDSAMYLCASSPRQEDGYTFGSGTRLTVV.

As DNA, the CDR3 is TGTGCCAGCAGCCCTCAGTACAATGAGCAGTTCTTC. Residues: CASSPQYNEQFF. This rearrangement joins TRBV11-2 to TRBJ2-1; D gene unclear. Germline V gives CDR1 SGHAT, CDR2 FQNNGV. This CDR3 has 12 amino acids. Trimming cost V 5 bases and J 4 bases, with 6 bases left between them.

This clone has just a few counts. The gene calls are TRBV19 and TRBJ1-1; maybe TRBD1 (6 bases). Trimming left V 6 bases short and J 2 bases short, with 10 bases between. This CDR3 is 13 amino acids long. Germline CDR1 is LNHDA and CDR2 is SQIVND (reference sequence). CDR3 loop: CASSRTANTEAFF. CDR3 coding DNA: TGTGCCAGTAGCCGGACAGCCAACACTGAAGCTTTCTTT. The entire variable domain, with the rest obtained from reference TRBV19 and TRBJ1-1, is as follows: DGGITQSPKYLFRKEGQNVTLSCEQNLNHDAMYWYRQDPGQGLRLIYYSQIVNDFQKGDIAEGYSVSREKKESFPLTVTSAQKNPTAFYLCASSRTANTEAFFGQGTRLTVV.

V is TRBV5-1 and J is TRBJ2-2; possible D gene TRBD2, 6 bases. Trimming pared 0 bases from V and 7 bases from J, leaving 10 bases between. The CDR3 spans 14 residues. The germline gives CDR1 SGHRS, CDR2 YFSETQ. The CDR3 bases are TGCGCCAGCAGCTTGGGGGCGCGGGACGGGGAGCTGTTTTTT. Amino acids: CASSLGARDGELFF.

The chain combines TRBV18 with TRBJ2-5; TRBD2 might be the D (5 bases). V dropped 3 bases and J dropped 5 bases, with 10 bases sitting between them. This CDR3 has 13 amino acids. Germline V gives CDR1 KGHSH, CDR2 LQKENI. CDR3 region: CASSPGGGETQYF. The CDR3 nucleotides are TGTGCCAGCTCACCCGGAGGCGGGGAGACCCAGTACTTC.

This chain joins TRBV11-3 and TRBJ2-1; 9 bases fit TRBD1. The CDR3 consists of 14 residues. The germline gives CDR1 SGHNT, CDR2 YENEEA. After removal of 4 bases from V and 6 bases from J, the junction contained 4 bases not matched to a gene. The CDR3 DNA follows: TGTGCCAGCAGCTCCGAGACAGGGGGCAATGAGCAGTTCTTC. This translates into CASSSETGGNEQFF.

The sample holds a few counts of this clone. The V gene is TRBV5-4, the J gene TRBJ1-1; the match to TRBD1 covers 9 bases. Per germline, CDR1 SGHNT and CDR2 YYREEE (reference sequence). There are 14 residues in the CDR3. With V trimmed by 0 bases and J by 5 bases, 2 bases remained unmatched. The CDR3 protein is CASSLGQGVTEAFF. CDR3 coding DNA: TGTGCCAGCAGCTTGGGACAGGGGGTGACTGAAGCTTTCTTT.

The J gene is TRBJ1-2, the V gene TRBV5-1; D not resolved. CDR1 and CDR2 (germline): SGHRS, YFSETQ. The V gene lost 0 bases and the J gene lost 5 bases, with 14 bases spanning the gap. The CDR3 contains 15 residues. CDR3 amino acids: CASSLASRDKYGYTF. The CDR3 DNA is TGCGCCAGCAGCTTGGCCTCGAGGGATAAGTATGGCTACACCTTC. Full variable domain (rest looked up from reference TRBV5-1 and TRBJ1-2): KAGVTQTPRYLIKTRGQQVTLSCSPISGHRSVSWYQQTPGQGLQFLFEYFSETQRNKGNFPGRFSGRQFSNSRSEMNVSTLELGDSALYLCASSLASRDKYGYTFGSGTRLTVV.

This rearrangement joins TRBV7-6 to TRBJ2-1, with 8 bases matching TRBD1. Germline V CDR1 and CDR2: SGHVS, FNYEAQ. CDR3 length: 13 amino acids. The V and J ends lost 4 bases and 5 bases, in that order; junction bases with no gene match: 1. CDR3 bases: TGTGCCAGCAGCTACAGGGGGAACAATGAGCAGTTCTTC. It encodes CASSYRGNNEQFF.

This clone was found once. The V and J genes are TRBV28 and TRBJ1-4, with D hard to call. Germline assignment: CDR1 MDHEN and CDR2 SYDVKM. V lost 3 bases and J lost 8, with 13 bases in between. The CDR3 runs to 14 residues. DNA of the CDR3: TGTGCCAGCAGTTTGCCGGGTCGGGGAGAAAAACTGTTTTTT. It specifies CASSLPGRGEKLFF.

The chain uses TRBV6-5 and TRBJ2-7; maybe TRBD1 (6 bases). Germline V CDR1 and CDR2: MNHEY, SVGAGI. The CDR3 has 15 residues. V lost 0 bases, J lost 1 base, and 10 bases lay in between. The CDR3 sequence: CASSYSGGASYEQYF. The CDR3 DNA reads as TGTGCCAGCAGTTACTCAGGGGGAGCGTCCTACGAGCAGTACTTC.

This clone has just one count. The rearrangement links TRBV4-1 to TRBJ2-7, with D perhaps matching TRBD2 (6 bases). Trimming took 2 bases from V and 2 from J, leaving 10 bases between them. CDR1 is MGHRA and CDR2 is YSYEKL in the germline V gene. The CDR3 spans 14 residues. CDR3 nucleotides: TGCGCCAGCAGCCAAAAAACGGGGGCCTACGAGCAGTACTTC. Its protein product is CASSQKTGAYEQYF.

The chain couples TRBV7-9 to TRBJ2-5; TRBD1 agrees at 9 bases. Germline V gives CDR1 SEHNR, CDR2 FQNEAQ (reference sequence). The length of the CDR3 is 16 residues. Unmatched junction bases numbered 7, after V lost 0 bases and J lost 5 bases. CDR3 coding DNA: TGTGCCAGCAGCTTAGCAAGGGGGACAGGGCTGGAGACCCAGTACTTC. Translated, it gives CASSLARGTGLETQYF. Supplemented by reference TRBV7-9 and TRBJ2-5, the full variable domain reads DTGVSQNPRHKITKRGQNVTFRCDPISEHNRLYWYRQTLGQGPEFLTYFQNEAQLEKSRLLSDRFSAERPKGSFSTLEIQRTEQGDSAMYLCASSLARGTGLETQYFGPGTRLLVL.

The chain has TRBV19 and TRBJ1-3; D not resolved. This CDR3 contains 14 residues. Germline CDR1 reads LNHDA; CDR2 reads SQIVND (reference sequence). The CDR3 DNA reads TGTGCAAGCAGATCCGGCGGGTCTGGAAACACCATATATTTT. Its translation is CASRSGGSGNTIYF.

This clone was counted between two and nine times. The chain uses TRBV6-5 and TRBJ2-1; TRBD2 matches 8 bases. The germline V gene encodes CDR1 MNHEY and CDR2 SVGAGI. With V trimmed by 0 bases and J by 4 bases, 2 bases remained unmatched. The CDR3 is 15 residues long. The CDR3 DNA reads TGTGCCAGCAGTTACTCAAGCGGGAGATACAATGAGCAGTTCTTC. Protein: CASSYSSGRYNEQFF.

This clone appeared once. A read error may account for a junction end that differs from germline. The V gene is TRBV7-9, the J gene TRBJ1-3, with D uncertain. The CDR3 runs 12 residues. Germline V gene data show CDR1 as SEHNR and CDR2 as FQNEAQ (reference sequence). This chain's CDR3 is CSSSLAQNTIYF. The DNA for the CDR3 is TGTTCCAGCAGCTTAGCTCAAAACACCATATATTTT.